This T cell receptor (beta chain) was found in a study of monozygotic twins with inflammatory bowel disease. The germline gives CDR1 SEHNR, CDR2 FQNEAQ (reference sequence). This CDR3 is built from 15 residues. General study findings and limits: In patient repertoires, differing immunosuppressive treatments may have added some variability. Whether twins were concordant or discordant made no difference to repertoire similarity, possibly from limited power.

Using eight separate reactions per sample, the authors generated cDNA. Both the TCRalpha cDNA and the TCRbeta cDNA were taken through two nested PCRs, lasting approximately 16 and 10 cycles. Reanalyzing the 5' RACE reads, TCRdb keeps one entry per CDR3 protein, without DNA. The sample includes around 450,000 distinct CDR3 sequences. A remark on this clonotype: Its target is unknown.

This sequence originates from a human donor with ulcerative colitis or Crohn's disease, or a healthy co-twin of an affected twin (not recorded which). The rearrangement links TRBV7-9 to TRBJ2-3. Sequenced input: blood. The chain's CDR3 is CASSLASPRTDTQYF.